A single sample gave rise to the 31 T cell receptor beta chains below, sequenced in a study of blood T cells in healthy people across ages (dated by TCRdb to about 2015). The receptor library was made with 5' RACE. TCRdb records Illumina HiSeq 2500 as the sequencer. A second PCR of about 7 to 12 cycles was run with a J-beta primer mix and a sample-barcoded 5' primer. TCRdb reworked the public reads: Q25 trimming with fastp, MiXCR clone assembly, productive beta chains retained. For every CDR3 protein sequence, its rows merge into one entry that carries the most common genes and DNA. This sample is represented by approximately 940,000 distinct CDR3 sequences; around 48% of them were singletons. The leading ten clones occupy under 15% of the sample. The sequenced sample consisted of blood. Receptors originate from a man aged 30-40 years in good health.

This rearrangement joins TRBV4-3 to TRBJ2-6; no clear D. Deletions cut 0 bases from V and 0 bases from J, with 12 bases between. The CDR3 covers 18 residues. Germline V CDR1 and CDR2: LGHNA, YSLEER. CDR3 in amino acids: CASSQESGVSSGANVLTF. CDR3 sequence (DNA): TGCGCCAGCAGCCAAGAGTCTGGCGTCAGCTCTGGGGCCAACGTCCTGACTTTC.

This clonotype was seen a handful of times. The chain recombines TRBV7-9 with TRBJ2-1, with TRBD2 matching over 11 bases. V was pared by 5 bases and J by 3 bases, with 6 bases of the junction left unmatched. CDR1 is SEHNR and CDR2 is FQNEAQ in the germline V gene (reference sequence). The CDR3 contains 16 residues. CDR3 protein: CASSHPLAGGYNEQFF. The CDR3 DNA reads TGTGCCAGCAGCCACCCCCTAGCGGGGGGCTACAATGAGCAGTTCTTC.

The chain employs TRBV2 and TRBJ2-1; 14 nucleotides agree with TRBD2. The length of the CDR3 is 14 residues. Germline-derived CDR1 and CDR2 are SNHLY and FYNNEI. The CDR3 sequence: CASWTSGRYNEQFF. Written as DNA, the CDR3 is TGTGCAAGCTGGACTAGCGGGAGGTACAATGAGCAGTTCTTC.

As concerns this clonotype: Since the CDR3 does not end with the conserved phenylalanine or tryptophan, this likely comes from a read error. J is TRBJ1-5 and V is TRBV6-2 or TRBV6-3; D is possibly TRBD1 (5 bases). Trimming left V 2 bases short and J 2 bases short, with 13 bases between. The CDR3 runs 16 residues. Germline assignment: CDR1 MNHEY and CDR2 SVGEGT. The CDR3 reads CASSYDSGRGNQPQHI. In DNA, the CDR3 is TGTGCCAGCAGTTACGATTCGGGCAGGGGCAATCAGCCCCAGCATATT.

J is TRBJ2-5 and V is TRBV5-1, with 11 nucleotides matching TRBD2. The CDR3 is 17 residues long. CDR1 is SGHRS and CDR2 is YFSETQ in the germline V gene. Trimming removed 3 bases from V and 2 bases from J; junction bases left unmatched: 9. Written as DNA, the CDR3 is TGCGCCAGCAGCTCTCGCTCCACTAGCGGGAGACAAGAGACCCAGTACTTC. This gives the protein CASSSRSTSGRQETQYF.

The gene calls are TRBV5-1 and TRBJ1-1, with D possibly being TRBD1 (5 bases). This CDR3 contains 13 residues. CDR1 is SGHRS, CDR2 YFSETQ, per germline. V lost 4 bases and J 4 bases, leaving 11 bases between the germline ends. CDR3 loop: CASSGSGPTEAFF. CDR3 in DNA: TGCGCCAGCAGCGGTTCAGGGCCCACTGAAGCTTTCTTT.

The chain links TRBV7-9 to TRBJ2-5, with D possibly being TRBD2 (6 bases). V lost 5 bases to trimming and J lost 4 bases, with 11 bases between them. This CDR3 is built from 13 residues. Germline V gene lookup returns CDR1 SEHNR and CDR2 FQNEAQ (reference sequence). For the CDR3, the DNA is TGTGCCAGCAGCGTAGGGGAGGTAGAGACCCAGTACTTC. This codes for CASSVGEVETQYF.

This clonotype appeared many times. This chain links TRBV27 with TRBJ2-3; D unclear. Germline V gene sequence: CDR1 MNHEY, CDR2 SMNVEV (reference sequence). The CDR3 has 15 amino acids. V lost 2 bases, J lost 7 bases, and 16 bases lay in between. CDR3 nucleotide sequence: TGTGCCAGCAGTTTAGGCCTAGTCCCGAGTAATACGCAGTATTTT. Residues: CASSLGLVPSNTQYF.

The chain is built from TRBV5-1 and TRBJ2-5; D may be TRBD2 (6 bases). V was pared by 3 bases and J by 2 bases, with 11 bases between. The length of the CDR3 is 14 residues. Germline CDR1 is SGHRS and CDR2 is YFSETQ. CDR3 bases: TGCGCCAGCAGCTCCGGGACTCAACAAGAGACCCAGTACTTC. It translates to CASSSGTQQETQYF.

The sample holds a few counts of this clonotype. The V gene is TRBV7-6, the J gene TRBJ2-1; tentatively, D is TRBD2 (6 bases). CDR1 and CDR2 from the germline V gene are SGHVS and FNYEAQ. Trimming stripped 3 bases from V and 0 bases from J, with 18 bases between. The CDR3 is 18 amino acids. The CDR3 sequence is CASSLGSGEPSSYNEQFF. In DNA form, the CDR3 reads TGTGCCAGCAGCTTGGGTAGCGGAGAACCTAGCTCCTACAATGAGCAGTTCTTC.

This clonotype was counted at least ten times. The chain uses TRBV5-1 and TRBJ2-1; D assignment may be TRBD1 or TRBD2 (5 bases each). There are 13 residues in the CDR3. Trimming stripped 3 bases from V and 8 bases from J, with 12 bases between. The germline V gene encodes CDR1 SGHRS and CDR2 YFSETQ. CDR3 in amino acids: CASSWGFGDEQFF. In DNA form, the CDR3 reads TGCGCCAGCAGCTGGGGGTTCGGAGATGAGCAGTTCTTC.

Note on this clonotype: One junction end does not reproduce the germline sequence, and a read error may be involved. V and J are TRBV13 and TRBJ1-1; D is possibly TRBD1 (6 bases). Germline V lookup: CDR1 PRHDT, CDR2 FYEKMQ (reference sequence). The CDR3 length is 14 residues. CDR3 nucleotide sequence: TGTGCCAGCAGAGCAGGGGCCAGGGACACTAAAGCTTTCTTT. Amino acids: CASRAGARDTKAFF. The variable domain in full, completed from reference TRBV13 and TRBJ1-1, reads AAGVIQSPRHLIKEKRETATLKCYPIPRHDTVYWYQQGPGQDPQFLISFYEKMQSDKGSIPDRFSAQQFSDYHSELNMSSLELGDSALYFCASRAGARDTKAFFGQGTRLTVV.

This clonotype has more than one count but fewer than ten. This rearrangement joins TRBV5-1 to TRBJ2-5, with D perhaps given as TRBD1 or TRBD2 (5 bases each). Trimming removed 0 bases at V and 5 bases at J, with 17 bases between. Looked up from germline, CDR1 is SGHRS and CDR2 is YFSETQ. The CDR3 covers 16 residues. Here the CDR3 reads CASSLVMSGLVETQYF. The CDR3 nucleotides are TGCGCCAGCAGCTTGGTAATGTCGGGGCTAGTGGAGACCCAGTACTTC.

The chain links TRBV5-6 to TRBJ1-5, with no clear D. CDR3 length: 14 residues. Per the germline V gene, CDR1 is SGHDT and CDR2 is YYEEEE. V shed 0 bases and J shed 3 bases, with 7 bases lying between them. CDR3 region: CASSLVADNQPQHF. The CDR3 nucleotides are TGTGCCAGCAGCTTGGTGGCAGACAATCAGCCCCAGCATTTT.

The V call is TRBV6-1, the J call TRBJ2-7; TRBD1 matches at 7 bases. Germline V gene lookup returns CDR1 MNHNS and CDR2 SASEGT. This CDR3 has 14 residues. V shed 6 bases, J shed 3 bases, and the junction held 8 bases outside the gene matches. Written as DNA, the CDR3 is TGTGCCAGCAGCGTCTCAGGGGGAAACTACGAGCAGTACTTC. The encoded protein is CASSVSGGNYEQYF.

This clonotype came up a few times. This sequence joins TRBV27 and TRBJ2-3; unclear D gene. Between the trimmed V and J ends, which lost 5 bases and 2 bases, there was a span of 11 bases. CDR1 and CDR2 from the germline V gene are MNHEY and SMNVEV (reference sequence). The CDR3 consists of 14 residues. CDR3 sequence: CASSPKFPTDTQYF. CDR3 DNA sequence: TGTGCCAGCAGTCCGAAATTCCCCACAGATACGCAGTATTTT.

V and J are TRBV5-1 and TRBJ2-1; tentatively, D is TRBD1 (6 bases). V was shortened by 4 bases and J by 7 bases, with 15 bases between the two germline ends. The germline V gene encodes CDR1 SGHRS and CDR2 YFSETQ. The CDR3 spans 14 residues. Written as DNA, the CDR3 is TGCGCCAGCAGCGCAGGGGCAGTGAGGAATGAGCAGTTCTTC. It is translated as CASSAGAVRNEQFF.

This clonotype was counted many times. This chain uses TRBV27 with TRBJ2-1; TRBD2 matches at 12 bases. V shed 10 bases and J 4 bases; nucleotides not matched to a gene: 8. The CDR3 runs 15 residues. Germline lookup yields CDR1 MNHEY and CDR2 SMNVEV (reference sequence). The CDR3 protein is CATTPSGGVYNEQFF. The CDR3 DNA sequence: TGTGCCACTACCCCTAGCGGGGGGGTTTACAATGAGCAGTTCTTC.

This clonotype was seen only a few times. The chain combines TRBV7-2 with TRBJ2-3; a possible D gene is TRBD2 (7 bases). The V end was cut by 8 bases, the J end by 2 bases, with 14 bases between. The germline gives CDR1 SGHTA, CDR2 FQGNSA. This CDR3 spans 14 amino acids. The CDR3 DNA follows: TGTGCCAGCCATAAGGGGGGGATCACAGATACGCAGTATTTT. Its translation: CASHKGGITDTQYF.

Worth noting for this clonotype: Compared with germline, one end of the junction differs, possibly owing to a read error. CDR3 in amino acids: CASSLSRGGTDMQYF. CDR3 nucleotides: TGTGCCAGCAGTTTAAGCAGAGGGGGTACAGATATGCAGTATTTT. The V gene is TRBV12-3 or TRBV12-4, the J gene TRBJ2-3, with a tentative D call TRBD1 (6 bases). The CDR3 length is 15 residues.

This chain joins TRBV15 and TRBJ1-2; no reliable D call. The V end lost 0 bases, the J end lost 1 base, and 9 bases lay between the germline ends. The CDR3 runs to 15 residues. Germline V CDR1 and CDR2: LNHNV, YYDKDF (reference sequence). The CDR3 reads CATSREWALNYGYTF. CDR3 sequence (DNA): TGTGCCACCAGCAGAGAATGGGCACTTAACTATGGCTACACCTTC.

The V gene is TRBV19, the J gene TRBJ2-2, with unresolved D. CDR1 is LNHDA and CDR2 is SQIVND in the germline V gene (reference sequence). Trimming cost V 10 bases and J 3 bases, with 9 bases left between them. This CDR3 is built from 12 residues. The DNA for the CDR3 is TGTGCCACAGAGTTTGACACCGGGGAGCTGTTTTTT. Amino acids: CATEFDTGELFF.

The chain combines TRBV20-1 with TRBJ2-2; a possible D gene is TRBD2 (5 bases). The CDR3 length is 15 residues. Germline-derived CDR1 and CDR2 are DFQATT and SNEGSKA (reference sequence). V lost 3 bases to trimming and J lost 3 bases, with 14 bases between them. The CDR3 region is CSARRAGVDTGELFF. CDR3 in DNA: TGCAGTGCTAGGCGGGCCGGGGTGGACACCGGGGAGCTGTTTTTT.

CDR3 in amino acids: CASSLSMVGQGPGYTF. In nucleotides, the CDR3 is TGCGCCAGCAGCCTCTCAATGGTGGGACAGGGGCCTGGCTACACCTTC. The chain employs TRBV4-1 and TRBJ1-2; 10 bases agree with TRBD1. Unmatched junction bases numbered 12, after V lost 4 bases and J lost 7 bases. Germline values: CDR1 MGHRA, CDR2 YSYEKL. The CDR3 spans 16 residues.

The rearrangement links TRBV5-1 to TRBJ2-1; the match to TRBD1 covers 7 bases. V was clipped by 2 bases and J by 7 bases; unmatched bases: 9. The CDR3 is made up of 15 amino acids. Looked up from germline, CDR1 is SGHRS and CDR2 is YFSETQ. The DNA for the CDR3 is TGCGCCAGCAGCTTATACGTTGGCAGGGGGAATGAGCAGTTCTTC. Translation gives CASSLYVGRGNEQFF.

The CDR3 reads CAWSVETVSGNYGYTF. The CDR3 coding sequence is TGTGCCTGGAGTGTAGAGACAGTCAGTGGCAACTATGGCTACACCTTC. This chain links TRBV30 with TRBJ1-2, with TRBD1 as a possible D gene (5 bases). V lost 0 bases and J 2 bases, leaving 16 bases between the germline ends. Germline loops: CDR1 GTSNPN, CDR2 SVGIG (reference sequence). CDR3 length equals 16 residues.

J is TRBJ2-1 and V is TRBV20-1, with D perhaps matching TRBD2 (6 bases). The length of the CDR3 is 14 residues. Looked up from germline, CDR1 is DFQATT and CDR2 is SNEGSKA (reference sequence). The V and J ends lost 6 bases and 7 bases respectively, with 19 bases between them. The CDR3 spells CSASRRENGNEQFF. The CDR3 DNA reads as TGCAGTGCCAGTCGTCGGGAGAATGGGAATGAGCAGTTCTTC.

This clonotype has only a few counts. The gene calls are TRBV20-1 and TRBJ2-1, with 11 bases aligning to TRBD2. This CDR3 spans 12 amino acids. The V gene end was trimmed by 3 bases and the J gene end by 9 bases; junction bases not matched to a gene: 1. Germline loops: CDR1 DFQATT, CDR2 SNEGSKA (reference sequence). CDR3 protein: CSASLAGGEQFF. The CDR3 coding sequence is TGCAGTGCTAGCCTAGCGGGGGGTGAGCAGTTCTTC.

The chain carries TRBV6-5 and TRBJ2-7; tentative D call: TRBD1 (5 bases). V was shortened by 4 bases and J by 6 bases, with 16 bases between the two germline ends. This CDR3 region has 14 residues. CDR1 is MNHEY and CDR2 is SVGAGI in the germline V gene. The CDR3 coding sequence is TGTGCCAGCAGTTCACTGGACATCCCGGGCGAGCAGTACTTC. It is translated as CASSSLDIPGEQYF.

The rearrangement uses TRBV18 and TRBJ1-2; 8 positions match TRBD1. The CDR3 consists of 16 residues. V lost 5 bases to trimming and J lost 2 bases; unmatched junction nucleotides: 10. Germline V lookup: CDR1 KGHSH, CDR2 LQKENI. The CDR3 is CASSTNKQGGNYGYTF. The CDR3, as DNA: TGTGCCAGCTCAACCAACAAACAGGGGGGGAACTATGGCTACACCTTC.

The V gene is TRBV14, the J gene TRBJ1-3, with 10 bases fitting TRBD1. Losses at the gene ends were 5 bases for V and 4 bases for J; bases not matched to a gene: 11. Germline CDR1 SGHDN, CDR2 FVKESK. The CDR3 length is 17 residues. CDR3: CASSWTGGRLSGNTIYF. In DNA, the CDR3 is TGTGCCAGCAGCTGGACAGGGGGTCGACTCTCAGGAAACACCATATATTTT.